The T cell receptor beta chain described here comes from a study of T cell repertoires in cytomegalovirus infection. Turning to the study itself: CMV infection together with matching HLA type was indicated by public TCR beta signatures.

This clonotype has ten or more counts. TCRdb called the reads again in MiXCR, with one record for every CDR3 protein. The sample consists of approximately 250,000 distinct CDR3 sequences, approximately 6.7% of them appearing once. Looked up from germline, CDR1 is SGHAT and CDR2 is FQNNGV. V dropped 1 base and J dropped 2 bases, with 9 bases sitting between them. The CDR3 has 16 amino acids. Source material: PBMCs. This TCR was sampled from a human donor in good health (CMV status not recorded). Some clones in this sample may be carry-over from other donors' samples. V is TRBV11-2 and J is TRBJ1-6; no definite D call. This CDR3 is CASSLVRGAYNSPLHF. The CDR3, as DNA: TGTGCCAGCAGCTTAGTTCGAGGCGCCTATAATTCACCCCTCCACTTT.